This TCR beta chain was captured in a study of CD8+CD57+ T cells in acquired aplastic anemia. For the study at large: Mean yield of DNA from sorted CD4+ and CD8+ cells was around 3 ug. Study results and limitations: Common to patients and controls were 25 to 30 CD8+ CDR3 sequences.

This CDR3 is 15 amino acids long. Germline V lookup: CDR1 SNHLY, CDR2 FYNNEI. With 8 bases clipped from V and 10 bases from J, the junction kept 12 bases outside the gene matches. Patients selected for sequencing had displayed CD8+CD57+ cell expansion by flow cytometry. As a group, the patients uniformly had severe acquired aplastic anemia. Patients were untreated when blood was sampled. The TCR beta profiling, which covered VDJ combination and CDR3 sequence, was carried out using genomic DNA as the template. TCRdb independently ran MiXCR on the reads; one entry per CDR3 protein. The table lists around 180,000 distinct CDR3 sequences, around 50% of them singletons, with roughly 13% in the top ten. Regarding this clonotype: Its antigen is as yet unknown.

The TCR comes from a human donor with aplastic anemia. The chain has TRBV2 and TRBJ1-6; 9 bases align to TRBD1. The sequenced sample was sorted CD4+, CD8+, or CD8+CD57+ T cells (not recorded which) from PBMCs. CDR3: CASHPGGTGWSPLHF. CDR3 nucleotides: TGTGCCAGCCATCCGGGGGGGACAGGGTGGTCACCCCTCCACTTT. Full variable domain (missing parts from reference TRBV2 and TRBJ1-6): EPEVTQTPSHQVTQMGQEVILRCVPISNHLYFYWYRQILGQKVEFLVSFYNNEISEKSEIFDDQFSVERPDGSNFTLKIRSTKLEDSAMYFCASHPGGTGWSPLHFGNGTRLTVT.